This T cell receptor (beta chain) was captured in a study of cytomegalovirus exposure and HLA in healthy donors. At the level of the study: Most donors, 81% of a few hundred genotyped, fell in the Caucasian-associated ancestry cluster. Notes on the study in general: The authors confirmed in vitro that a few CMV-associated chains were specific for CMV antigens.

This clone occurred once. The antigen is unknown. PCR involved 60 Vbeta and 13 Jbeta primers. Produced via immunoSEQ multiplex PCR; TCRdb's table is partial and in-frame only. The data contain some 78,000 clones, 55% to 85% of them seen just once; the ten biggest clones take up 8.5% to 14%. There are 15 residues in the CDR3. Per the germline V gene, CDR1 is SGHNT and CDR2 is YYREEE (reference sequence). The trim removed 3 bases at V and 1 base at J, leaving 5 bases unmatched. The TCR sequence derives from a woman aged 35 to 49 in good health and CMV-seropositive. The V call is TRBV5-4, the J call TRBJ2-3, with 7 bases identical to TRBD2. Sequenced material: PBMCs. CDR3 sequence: CASSSGLAGTDTQYF. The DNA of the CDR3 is TGTGCCAGCAGCTCAGGTCTAGCGGGCACAGATACGCAGTATTTT.